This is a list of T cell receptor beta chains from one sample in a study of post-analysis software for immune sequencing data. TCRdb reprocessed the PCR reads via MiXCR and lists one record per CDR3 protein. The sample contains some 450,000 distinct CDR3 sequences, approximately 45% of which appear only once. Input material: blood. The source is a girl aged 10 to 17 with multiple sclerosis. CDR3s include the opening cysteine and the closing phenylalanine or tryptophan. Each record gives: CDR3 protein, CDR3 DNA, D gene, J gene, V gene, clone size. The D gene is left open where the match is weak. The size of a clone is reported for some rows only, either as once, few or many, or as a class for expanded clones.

CASSQEVRFGTTPYEQYF TGCGCCAGCAGCCAAGAAGTCCGGTTCGGGACCACCCCCTACGAGCAGTACTTC . TRBJ2-7 TRBV4-3 .
CSARPDYEQFF TGCAGTGCTAGACCCGACTATGAGCAGTTCTTC . TRBJ2-1 TRBV20-1 .
CASSPPTDEKLFF TGTGCCAGCAGTCCTCCAACAGACGAAAAACTGTTTTTT . TRBJ1-4 TRBV6-2/TRBV6-3 .
CASSLGDRGKNIQYF TGTGCCAGCAGCTTAGGGGACAGGGGGAAAAACATTCAGTACTTC TRBD1 TRBJ2-4 TRBV11-3 once
CASSQDPGTEAFF TGCGCCAGCAGCCAAGACCCCGGCACTGAAGCTTTCTTT . TRBJ1-1 TRBV4-1 few
CASSSRQGGYGYTF TGTGCCAGCAGTTCCAGACAGGGAGGCTATGGCTACACCTTC TRBD1 TRBJ1-2 TRBV6-5 few
CASSLGDRLGANYGYTF TGCGCCAGCAGCTTGGGGGACAGGCTGGGGGCTAACTATGGCTACACCTTC TRBD1 TRBJ1-2 TRBV5-1 few
CASSVRRDSEQFF TGTGCCAGCAGTGTAAGGAGGGACAGTGAGCAGTTCTTC . TRBJ2-1 TRBV2 .
CASTAGQAEGYTF TGTGCCAGCACGGCGGGACAGGCAGAAGGCTACACCTTC TRBD1 TRBJ1-2 TRBV28 .
CASSHGLAINEQFF TGCGCCAGCAGCCACGGACTAGCGATAAATGAGCAGTTCTTC TRBD2 TRBJ2-1 TRBV4-3 few